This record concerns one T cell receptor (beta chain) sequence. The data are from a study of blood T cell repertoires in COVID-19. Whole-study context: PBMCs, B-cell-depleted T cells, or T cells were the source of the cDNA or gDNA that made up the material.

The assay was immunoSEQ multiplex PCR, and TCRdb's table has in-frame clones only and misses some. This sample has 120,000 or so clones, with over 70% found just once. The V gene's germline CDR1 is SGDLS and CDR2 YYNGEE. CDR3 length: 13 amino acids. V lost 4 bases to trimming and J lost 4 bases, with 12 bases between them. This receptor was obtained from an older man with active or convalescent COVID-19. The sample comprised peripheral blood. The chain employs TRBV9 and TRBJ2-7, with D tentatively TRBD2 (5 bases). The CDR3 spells CASSRGSQYEQYF. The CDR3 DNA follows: TGTGCCAGCAGCCGGGGAAGTCAATACGAGCAGTACTTC.